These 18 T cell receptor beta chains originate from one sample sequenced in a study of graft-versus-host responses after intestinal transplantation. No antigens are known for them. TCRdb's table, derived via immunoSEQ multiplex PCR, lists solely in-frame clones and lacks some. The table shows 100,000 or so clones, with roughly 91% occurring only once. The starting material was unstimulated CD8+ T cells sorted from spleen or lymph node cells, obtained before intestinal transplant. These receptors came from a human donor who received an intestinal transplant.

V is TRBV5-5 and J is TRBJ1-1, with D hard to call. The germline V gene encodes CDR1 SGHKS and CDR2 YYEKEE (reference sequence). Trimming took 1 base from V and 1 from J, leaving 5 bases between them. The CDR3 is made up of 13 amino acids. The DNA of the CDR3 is TGTGCCAGCAGCTTGAGCGAGAACACTGAAGCTTTCTTT. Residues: CASSLSENTEAFF.

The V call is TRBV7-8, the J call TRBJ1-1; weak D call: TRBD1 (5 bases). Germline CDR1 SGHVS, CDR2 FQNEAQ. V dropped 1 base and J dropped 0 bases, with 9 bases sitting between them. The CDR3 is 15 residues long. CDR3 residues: CASSLVGGMNTEAFF. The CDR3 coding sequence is TGTGCCAGCAGCTTAGTGGGGGGGATGAACACTGAAGCTTTCTTT.

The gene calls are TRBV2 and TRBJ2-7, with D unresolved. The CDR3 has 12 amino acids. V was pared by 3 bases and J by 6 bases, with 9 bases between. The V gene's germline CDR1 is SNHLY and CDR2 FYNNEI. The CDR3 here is CASSDTNREQYF. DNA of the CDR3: TGTGCCAGCAGTGACACTAATCGCGAGCAGTACTTC.

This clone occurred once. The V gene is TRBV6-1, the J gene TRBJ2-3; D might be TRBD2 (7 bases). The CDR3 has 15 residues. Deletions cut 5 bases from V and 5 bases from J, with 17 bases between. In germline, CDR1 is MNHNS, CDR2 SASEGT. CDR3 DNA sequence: TGTGCCAGCAGTCACGGTGGGGGGGCCTTAGATACGCAGTATTTT. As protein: CASSHGGGALDTQYF.

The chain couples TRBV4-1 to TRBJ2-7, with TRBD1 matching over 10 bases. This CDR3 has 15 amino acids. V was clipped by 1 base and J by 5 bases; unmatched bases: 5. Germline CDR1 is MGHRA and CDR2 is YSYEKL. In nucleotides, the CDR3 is TGCGCCAGCAGCCAAGGACAGGGGGCCGGGAACGAGCAGTACTTC. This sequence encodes CASSQGQGAGNEQYF.

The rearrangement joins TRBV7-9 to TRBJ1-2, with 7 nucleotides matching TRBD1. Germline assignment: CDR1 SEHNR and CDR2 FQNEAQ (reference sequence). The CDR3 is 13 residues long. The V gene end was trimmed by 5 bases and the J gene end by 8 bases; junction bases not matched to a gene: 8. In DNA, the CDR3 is TGTGCCAGCAGCATAGACAGGGTCTACGGCTACACCTTC. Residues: CASSIDRVYGYTF.

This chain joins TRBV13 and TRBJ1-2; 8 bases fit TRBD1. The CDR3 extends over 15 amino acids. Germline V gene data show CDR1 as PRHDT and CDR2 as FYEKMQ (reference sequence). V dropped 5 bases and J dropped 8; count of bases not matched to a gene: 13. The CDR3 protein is CASSPSPGGAGGYTF. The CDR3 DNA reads TGTGCCAGCAGCCCATCGCCAGGGGGCGCTGGGGGCTACACCTTC.

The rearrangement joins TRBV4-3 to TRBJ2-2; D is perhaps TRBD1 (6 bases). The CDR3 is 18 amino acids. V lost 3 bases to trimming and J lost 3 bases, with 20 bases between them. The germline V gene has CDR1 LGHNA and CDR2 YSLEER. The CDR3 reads CASSHMNVGAWDTGELFF. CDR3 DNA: TGCGCCAGCAGCCACATGAACGTGGGGGCCTGGGACACCGGGGAGCTGTTTTTT.

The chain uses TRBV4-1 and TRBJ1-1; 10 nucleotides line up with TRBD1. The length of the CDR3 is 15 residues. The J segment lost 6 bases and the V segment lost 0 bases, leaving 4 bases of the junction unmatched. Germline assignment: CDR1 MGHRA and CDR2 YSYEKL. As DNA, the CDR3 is TGCGCCAGCAGCCAAGATGGGGACAGGGGCGCTGAAGCTTTCTTT. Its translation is CASSQDGDRGAEAFF.

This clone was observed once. The CDR3 nucleotides read TGTGCCAGCAGCTTCTTGATCTCCAGGGATGAAGCTTTCTTT. Encoded protein: CASSFLISRDEAFF. The V gene is TRBV7-8, the J gene TRBJ1-1; tentatively, D is TRBD1 (5 bases). This CDR3 is built from 14 residues. Germline CDR1 is SGHVS and CDR2 is FQNEAQ. V was cut by 3 bases and J by 7 bases, with 15 bases left in between.

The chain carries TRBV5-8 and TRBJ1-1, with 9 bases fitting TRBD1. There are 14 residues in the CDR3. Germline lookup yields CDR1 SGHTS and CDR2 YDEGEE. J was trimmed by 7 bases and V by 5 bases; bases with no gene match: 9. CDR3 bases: TGTGCCAGCAGTGCACAGGGGGCCTTAGTTGAAGCTTTCTTT. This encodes CASSAQGALVEAFF.

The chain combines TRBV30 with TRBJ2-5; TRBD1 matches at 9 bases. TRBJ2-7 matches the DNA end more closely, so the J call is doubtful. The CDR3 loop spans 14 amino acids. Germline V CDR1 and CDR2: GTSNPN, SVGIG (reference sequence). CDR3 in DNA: TGTGCCTGGAGCGAACAGGGGGCGACCTACGAGCAGTACTTC. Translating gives CAWSEQGATYEQYF.

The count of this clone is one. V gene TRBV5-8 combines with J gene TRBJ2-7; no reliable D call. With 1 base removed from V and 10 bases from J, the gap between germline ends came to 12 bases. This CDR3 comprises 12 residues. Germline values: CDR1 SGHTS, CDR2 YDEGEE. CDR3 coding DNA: TGTGCCAGCAGCTTGTACTCGAGACACCAGTACTTC. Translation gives CASSLYSRHQYF.

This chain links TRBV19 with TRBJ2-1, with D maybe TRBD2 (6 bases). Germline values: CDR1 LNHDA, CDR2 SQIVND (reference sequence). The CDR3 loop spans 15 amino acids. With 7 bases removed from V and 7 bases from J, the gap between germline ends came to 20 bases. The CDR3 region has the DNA TGTGCCAGTAATGAGGAAGGGACTGCCACTAATGAGCAGTTCTTC. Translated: CASNEEGTATNEQFF.

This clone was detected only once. This CDR3 reads CASSQDQTGGGVNTEAFF. CDR3 sequence (DNA): TGCGCCAGCAGCCAAGACCAGACAGGGGGCGGGGTGAACACTGAAGCTTTCTTT. The V and J genes are TRBV4-3 and TRBJ1-1; 10 bases align to TRBD1. This CDR3 is built from 18 residues. Germline V gene data show CDR1 as LGHNA and CDR2 as YSLEER. After removal of 0 bases from V and 0 bases from J, the junction contained 7 bases not matched to a gene.

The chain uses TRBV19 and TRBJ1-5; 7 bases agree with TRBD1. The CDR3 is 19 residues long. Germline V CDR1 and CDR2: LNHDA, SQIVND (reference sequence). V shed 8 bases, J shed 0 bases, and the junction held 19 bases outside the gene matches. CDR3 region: CASSPEGGQKLYSNQPQHF. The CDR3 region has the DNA TGTGCCAGTTCCCCGGAAGGGGGACAGAAACTTTATAGCAATCAGCCCCAGCATTTT.

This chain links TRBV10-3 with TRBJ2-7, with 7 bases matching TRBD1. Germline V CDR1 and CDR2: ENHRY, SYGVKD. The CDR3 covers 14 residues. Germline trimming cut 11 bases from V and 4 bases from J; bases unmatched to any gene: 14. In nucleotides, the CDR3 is TGTGCCGCTACGGACCGGGACAGTAGTTACGAGCAGTACTTC. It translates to CAATDRDSSYEQYF.

CDR3 loop: CAWVPRGDTDTQYF. In nucleotides, the CDR3 is TGTGCCTGGGTGCCCAGGGGGGACACAGATACGCAGTATTTT. The chain recombines TRBV30 with TRBJ2-3; a possible D gene is TRBD1 (7 bases). This CDR3 spans 14 amino acids. Germline assignment: CDR1 GTSNPN and CDR2 SVGIG (reference sequence). V was clipped by 5 bases and J by 2 bases, with 14 bases between them.